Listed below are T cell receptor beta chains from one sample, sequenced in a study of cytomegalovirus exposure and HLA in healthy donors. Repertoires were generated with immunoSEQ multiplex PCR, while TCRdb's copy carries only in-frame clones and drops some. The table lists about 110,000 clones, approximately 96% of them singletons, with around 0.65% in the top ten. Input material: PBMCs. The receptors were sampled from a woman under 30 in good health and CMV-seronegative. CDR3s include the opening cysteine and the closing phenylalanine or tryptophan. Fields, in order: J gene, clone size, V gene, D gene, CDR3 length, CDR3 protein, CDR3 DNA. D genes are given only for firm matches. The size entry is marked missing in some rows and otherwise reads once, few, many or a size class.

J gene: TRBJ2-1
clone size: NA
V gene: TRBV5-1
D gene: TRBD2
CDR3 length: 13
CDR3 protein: CASSPPVAGWEFF
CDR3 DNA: TGCGCCAGCAGCCCACCCGTAGCGGGGTGGGAGTTCTTC

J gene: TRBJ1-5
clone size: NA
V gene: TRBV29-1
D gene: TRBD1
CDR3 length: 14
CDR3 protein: CSATGGNSNQPQHF
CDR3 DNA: TGCAGCGCAACAGGGGGTAATAGCAATCAGCCCCAGCATTTT

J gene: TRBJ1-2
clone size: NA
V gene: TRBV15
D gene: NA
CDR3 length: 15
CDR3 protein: CATSRDSSGSRGYTF
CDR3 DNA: TGTGCCACCAGCAGAGATTCTTCCGGGTCCAGAGGCTACACCTTC

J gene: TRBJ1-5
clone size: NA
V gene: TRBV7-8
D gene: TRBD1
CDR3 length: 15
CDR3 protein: CASSLGRDRVPPQHF
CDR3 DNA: TGTGCCAGCAGCTTAGGTCGGGACAGGGTGCCGCCCCAGCATTTT

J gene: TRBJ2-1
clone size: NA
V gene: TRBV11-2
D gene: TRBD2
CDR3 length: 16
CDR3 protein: CASSLLYGGAHNEQFF
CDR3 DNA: TGTGCCAGCAGCTTACTGTACGGGGGGGCGCACAATGAGCAGTTCTTC

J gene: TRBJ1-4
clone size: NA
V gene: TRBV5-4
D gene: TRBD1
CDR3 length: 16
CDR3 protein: CASSFGDRGPNEKLFF
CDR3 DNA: TGTGCCAGCAGCTTTGGGGACAGGGGTCCTAATGAAAAACTGTTTTTT

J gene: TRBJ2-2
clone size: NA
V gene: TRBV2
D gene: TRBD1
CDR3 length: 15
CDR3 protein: CASSGQGMNTGELFF
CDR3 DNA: TGTGCCAGCAGTGGACAGGGGATGAACACCGGGGAGCTGTTTTTT

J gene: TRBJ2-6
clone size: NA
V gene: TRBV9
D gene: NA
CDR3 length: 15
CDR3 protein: CASSPRVSGANVLTF
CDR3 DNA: TGTGCCAGCAGCCCACGGGTGTCCGGGGCCAACGTCCTGACTTTC

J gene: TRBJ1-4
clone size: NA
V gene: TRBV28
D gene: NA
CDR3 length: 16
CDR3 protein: CASSLLDRGGNEKLFF
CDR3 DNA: TGTGCCAGCAGTTTACTGGATCGGGGGGGTAATGAAAAACTGTTTTTT

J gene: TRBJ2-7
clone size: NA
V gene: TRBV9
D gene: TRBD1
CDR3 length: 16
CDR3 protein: CASRDHLTGELVEQYF
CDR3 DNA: TGTGCCAGCAGGGATCACCTGACAGGGGAATTAGTCGAGCAGTACTTC

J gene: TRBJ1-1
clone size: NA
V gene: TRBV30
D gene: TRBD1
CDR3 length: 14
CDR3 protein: CAWSGQGRYTEAFF
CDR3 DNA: TGTGCCTGGAGTGGACAGGGGAGGTACACTGAAGCTTTCTTT

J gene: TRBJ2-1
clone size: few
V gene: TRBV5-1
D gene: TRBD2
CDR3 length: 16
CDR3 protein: CASSRTSGGAYNEQFF
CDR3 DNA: TGCGCCAGCAGCCGGACTAGCGGGGGGGCCTACAATGAGCAGTTCTTC

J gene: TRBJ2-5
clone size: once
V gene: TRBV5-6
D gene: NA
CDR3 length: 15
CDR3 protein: CASSLFATAGETQYF
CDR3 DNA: TGTGCCAGCAGCTTGTTCGCCACGGCAGGAGAGACCCAGTACTTC

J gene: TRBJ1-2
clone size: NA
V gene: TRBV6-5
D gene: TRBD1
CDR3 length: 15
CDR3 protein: CASSRQGEEWYGYTF
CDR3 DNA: TGTGCCAGCAGCCGCCAGGGGGAGGAATGGTATGGCTACACCTTC

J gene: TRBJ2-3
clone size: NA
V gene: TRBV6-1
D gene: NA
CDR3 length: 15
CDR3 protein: CASSPLGGGGDTQYF
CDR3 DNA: TGTGCCAGCAGCCCCTTAGGGGGGGGAGGAGATACGCAGTATTTT

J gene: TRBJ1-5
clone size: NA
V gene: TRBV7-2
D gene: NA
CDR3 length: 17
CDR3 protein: CASSLRGNTYSNQPQHF
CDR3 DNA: TGTGCCAGCAGCTTAAGGGGGAACACATATAGCAATCAGCCCCAGCATTTT

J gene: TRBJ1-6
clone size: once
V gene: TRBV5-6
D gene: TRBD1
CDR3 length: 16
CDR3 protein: CASSSEGTGYNSPLHF
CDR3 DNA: TGTGCCAGCAGCTCGGAGGGGACAGGTTATAATTCACCCCTCCACTTT

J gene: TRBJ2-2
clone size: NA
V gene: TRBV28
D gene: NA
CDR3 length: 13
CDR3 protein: CASSPTNTGELFF
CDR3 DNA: TGTGCCAGCAGTCCTACGAACACCGGGGAGCTGTTTTTT

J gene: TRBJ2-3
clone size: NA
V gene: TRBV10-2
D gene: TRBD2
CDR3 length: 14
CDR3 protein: CASRRDYGTDTQYF
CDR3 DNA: TGCGCCAGCAGGCGGGACTATGGCACAGATACGCAGTATTTT

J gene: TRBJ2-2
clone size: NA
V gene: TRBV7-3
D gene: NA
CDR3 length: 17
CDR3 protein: CASSFMGGGRSTGELFF
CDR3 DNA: TGTGCCAGCAGCTTTATGGGGGGGGGCAGGAGCACCGGGGAGCTGTTTTTT

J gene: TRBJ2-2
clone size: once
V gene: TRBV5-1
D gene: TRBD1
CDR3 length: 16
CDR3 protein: CASSPRQGADTGELFF
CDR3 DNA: TGCGCCAGCAGCCCCCGACAGGGGGCTGACACCGGGGAGCTGTTTTTT

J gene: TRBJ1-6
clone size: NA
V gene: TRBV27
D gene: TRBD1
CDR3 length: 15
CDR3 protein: CASRTGGAGNSPLHF
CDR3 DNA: TGTGCCAGCAGAACAGGGGGCGCCGGTAATTCACCCCTCCACTTT

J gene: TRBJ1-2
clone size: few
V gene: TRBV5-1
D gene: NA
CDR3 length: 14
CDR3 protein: CASSLGGWTYGYTF
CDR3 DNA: TGCGCCAGCAGCTTAGGGGGTTGGACCTATGGCTACACCTTC

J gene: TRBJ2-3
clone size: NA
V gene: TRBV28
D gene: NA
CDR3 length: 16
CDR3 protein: CASRISAILYTDTQYF
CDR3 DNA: TGTGCCAGCAGGATCTCCGCAATCCTATACACAGATACGCAGTATTTT

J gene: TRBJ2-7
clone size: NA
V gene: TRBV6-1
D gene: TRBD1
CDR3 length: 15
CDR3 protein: CASSIDRGNSYEQYF
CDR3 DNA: TGTGCCAGCAGTATCGACAGGGGGAACTCCTACGAGCAGTACTTC

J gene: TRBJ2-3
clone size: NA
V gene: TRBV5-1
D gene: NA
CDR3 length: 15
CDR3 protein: CASSFWDNPTDTQYF
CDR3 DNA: TGCGCCAGCAGCTTTTGGGACAATCCCACAGATACGCAGTATTTT

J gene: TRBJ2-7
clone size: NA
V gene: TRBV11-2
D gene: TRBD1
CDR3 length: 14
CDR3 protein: CASSSMTGGYEQYF
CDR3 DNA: TGTGCCAGCAGCTCGATGACAGGGGGCTACGAGCAGTACTTC

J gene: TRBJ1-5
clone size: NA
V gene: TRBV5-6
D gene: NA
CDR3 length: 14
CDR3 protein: CASSLGESNQPQHF
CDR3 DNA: TGTGCCAGCAGCTTGGGGGAGAGCAATCAGCCCCAGCATTTT

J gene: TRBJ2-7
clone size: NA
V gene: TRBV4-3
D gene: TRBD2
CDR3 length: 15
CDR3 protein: CASSQLLGGVYEQYF
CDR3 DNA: TGCGCCAGCAGCCAGCTTCTCGGGGGGGTCTACGAGCAGTACTTC

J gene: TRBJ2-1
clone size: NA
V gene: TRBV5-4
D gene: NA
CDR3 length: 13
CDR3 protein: CASSLMGADEQFF
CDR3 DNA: TGTGCCAGCAGCTTGATGGGAGCAGATGAGCAGTTCTTC

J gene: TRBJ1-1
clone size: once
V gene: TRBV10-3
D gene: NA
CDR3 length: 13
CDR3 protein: CAIGGGLNTEAFF
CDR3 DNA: TGTGCCATCGGCGGGGGTCTTAACACTGAAGCTTTCTTT

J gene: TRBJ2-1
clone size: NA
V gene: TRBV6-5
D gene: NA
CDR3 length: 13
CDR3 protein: CASSYSFAGEQFF
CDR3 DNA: TGTGCCAGCAGTTACTCGTTTGCGGGCGAGCAGTTCTTC

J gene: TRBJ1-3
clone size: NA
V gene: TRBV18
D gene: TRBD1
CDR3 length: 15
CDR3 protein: CASSPWTGGQNTIYF
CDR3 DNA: TGTGCCAGCTCACCCTGGACAGGGGGCCAGAACACCATATATTTT

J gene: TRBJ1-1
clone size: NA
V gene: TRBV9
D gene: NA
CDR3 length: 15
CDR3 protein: CASSPRQIPNTEAFF
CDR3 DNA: TGTGCCAGCAGCCCAAGACAGATCCCGAACACTGAAGCTTTCTTT

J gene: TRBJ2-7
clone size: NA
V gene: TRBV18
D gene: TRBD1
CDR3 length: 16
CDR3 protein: CASSPLDRGSEGEQYF
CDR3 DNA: TGTGCCAGCTCACCACTAGACAGGGGGTCGGAAGGCGAGCAGTACTTC

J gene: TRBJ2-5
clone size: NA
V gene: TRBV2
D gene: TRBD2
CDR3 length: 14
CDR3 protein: CASVAGGNQETQYF
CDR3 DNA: TGTGCCAGCGTCGCGGGGGGTAACCAAGAGACCCAGTACTTC

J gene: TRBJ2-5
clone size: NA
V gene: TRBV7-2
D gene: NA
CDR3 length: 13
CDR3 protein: CASSFGQGETQYF
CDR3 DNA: TGTGCCAGCAGCTTTGGGCAGGGGGAGACCCAGTACTTC

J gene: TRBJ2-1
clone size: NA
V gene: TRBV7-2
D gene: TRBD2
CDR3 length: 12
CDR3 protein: CASSLAVGSGVF
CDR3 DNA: TGTGCCAGCAGCTTAGCGGTGGGTAGCGGGGTCTTC

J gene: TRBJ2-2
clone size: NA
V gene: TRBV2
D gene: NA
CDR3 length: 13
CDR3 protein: CASSEQDTGELFF
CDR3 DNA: TGTGCCAGCAGTGAACAGGACACCGGGGAGCTGTTTTTT

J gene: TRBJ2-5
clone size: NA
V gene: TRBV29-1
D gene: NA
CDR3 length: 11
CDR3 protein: CSVLRGETQYF
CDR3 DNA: TGCAGCGTGCTTCGGGGGGAGACCCAGTACTTC

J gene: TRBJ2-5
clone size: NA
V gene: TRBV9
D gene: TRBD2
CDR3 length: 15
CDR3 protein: CASSLAGGLRETQYF
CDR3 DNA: TGTGCCAGCAGCCTAGCGGGGGGGCTTCGGGAGACCCAGTACTTC

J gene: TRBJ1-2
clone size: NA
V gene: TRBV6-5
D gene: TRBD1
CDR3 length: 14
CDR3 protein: CASSRQGLAYGYTF
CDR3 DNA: TGTGCCAGCAGTCGACAGGGGTTGGCCTATGGCTACACCTTC

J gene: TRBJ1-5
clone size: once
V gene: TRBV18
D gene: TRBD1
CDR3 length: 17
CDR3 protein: CASSPGQGVPRNQPQHF
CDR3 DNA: TGTGCCAGCTCACCAGGACAGGGGGTCCCTCGCAATCAGCCCCAGCATTTT

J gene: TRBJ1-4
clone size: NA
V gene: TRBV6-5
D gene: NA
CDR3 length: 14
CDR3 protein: CASSNGEEVEKLFF
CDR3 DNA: TGTGCCAGCAGCAACGGGGAGGAGGTTGAAAAACTGTTTTTT

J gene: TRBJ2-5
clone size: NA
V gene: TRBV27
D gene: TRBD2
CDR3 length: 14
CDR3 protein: CASNLLAEEETQYF
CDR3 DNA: TGTGCCAGCAACCTACTAGCGGAGGAAGAGACCCAGTACTTC

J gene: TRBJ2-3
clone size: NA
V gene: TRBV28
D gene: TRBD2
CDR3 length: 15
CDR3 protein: CASSLPGGGTDTQYF
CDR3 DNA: TGTGCCAGCAGTTTACCCGGGGGGGGCACAGATACGCAGTATTTT